The sequence of this T cell receptor (beta chain) was determined in a study of siplizumab effects on memory and regulatory T cells. Regarding the study as a whole: Proliferating Tregs taken from siplizumab cultures were not shown to have a confirmed suppressive function. Unstimulated subset assignment was obtained for only a minor fraction of alloreactive clones.

Sequencing was performed with immunoSEQ multiplex PCR; in TCRdb, only in-frame clones are kept and a portion is missing. The table shows tens of thousands of clones, with about 98% occurring only once. To note about this clone: Antigen unknown.

With 2 bases removed from V and 2 bases from J, the gap between germline ends came to 9 bases. Germline V CDR1 and CDR2: SQVTM, ANQGSEA. The CDR3 is 13 residues long. The TCR was taken from a human donor in good health. The gene calls are TRBV29-1 and TRBJ1-2; TRBD1 is a possible D gene (6 bases). The sequencing sample was made of naive CD8+ T cells sorted from blood. CDR3 residues: CSVEPQGNYGYTF. CDR3 coding DNA: TGCAGCGTTGAACCCCAGGGGAACTATGGCTACACCTTC.